This T cell receptor beta chain was found in a study of cytomegalovirus exposure and HLA in healthy donors. Study at large: From roughly 180 million T cells, an earlier analysis saw 110 million or so unique TCR beta sequences.

60 Vbeta and 13 Jbeta primers were used in PCR. Sequencing was performed with immunoSEQ multiplex PCR; in TCRdb, only in-frame clones are kept and a portion is missing. The sample yields tens of thousands of clones, under 85% seen once. Material for sequencing was PBMCs. The TCR sequence derives from a man aged 25-45 years in good health and CMV-seronegative.

CDR3 nucleotides: TGTGCCAGCAGCGCCCTGACAGGGAAGGACCTCCACTTT. It yields the protein CASSALTGKDLHF. This rearrangement joins TRBV11-2 to TRBJ1-6, with 7 bases fitting TRBD1. The CDR3 is 13 amino acids. V was clipped by 5 bases and J by 15 bases; unmatched bases: 10. The germline V gene has CDR1 SGHAT and CDR2 FQNNGV.